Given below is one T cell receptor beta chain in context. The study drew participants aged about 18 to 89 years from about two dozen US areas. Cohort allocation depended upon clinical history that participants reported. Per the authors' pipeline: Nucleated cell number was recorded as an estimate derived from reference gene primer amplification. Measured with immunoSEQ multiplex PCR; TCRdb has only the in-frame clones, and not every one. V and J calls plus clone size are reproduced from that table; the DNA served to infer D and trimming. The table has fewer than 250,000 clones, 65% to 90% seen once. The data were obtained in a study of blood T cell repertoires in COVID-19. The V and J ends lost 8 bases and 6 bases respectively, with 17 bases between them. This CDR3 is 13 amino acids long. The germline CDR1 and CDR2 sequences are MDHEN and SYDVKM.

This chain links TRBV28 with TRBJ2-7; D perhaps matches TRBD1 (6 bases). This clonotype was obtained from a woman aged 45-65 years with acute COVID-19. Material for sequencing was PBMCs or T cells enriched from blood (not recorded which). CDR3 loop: CASEQGTWGEQYF. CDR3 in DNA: TGTGCCAGCGAACAGGGTACCTGGGGCGAGCAGTACTTC.